Reported below is one T cell receptor (beta chain). This specimen comes from a study of T cell responses to AZD1222 COVID-19 vaccine. CDR3 length equals 14 residues. Trimming took 3 bases from V and 3 from J, leaving 12 bases between them. CDR1 and CDR2 (germline): SGHRS, YFSETQ. Clones were read by immunoSEQ multiplex PCR, and TCRdb kept only the in-frame ones, dropping some. Of about 99,000 clones in the sample, 90% to 95% were seen once. V and J are TRBV5-1 and TRBJ1-2, with a weak D call TRBD1 (5 bases). Source: peripheral blood, taken on day 0 of AZD1222 vaccination. The receptor comes from an adult in good health. The CDR3 spells CASSWGPKDYGYTF. The DNA for the CDR3 is TGCGCCAGCAGCTGGGGACCTAAGGACTATGGCTACACCTTC. Looking up the rest from reference TRBV5-1 and TRBJ1-2 gives the full variable domain: KAGVTQTPRYLIKTRGQQVTLSCSPISGHRSVSWYQQTPGQGLQFLFEYFSETQRNKGNFPGRFSGRQFSNSRSEMNVSTLELGDSALYLCASSWGPKDYGYTFGSGTRLTVV.